Described below is a single T cell receptor beta chain sequence and its context. The antigen remains undetermined. The data derive from a study of identifying expanded T cells in peripheral blood. No infections or other immune events were documented during collection. The assay was immunoSEQ multiplex PCR, and TCRdb's table has in-frame clones only and misses some. The data show about 97,000 clones, approximately 88% seen once. From germline, CDR1 is MNHEY and CDR2 SMNVEV (reference sequence). The CDR3 totals 14 residues. Trimming cost V 11 bases and J 2 bases, with 16 bases left between them. Overall study results and limits: Over around two and four weeks, about 15 and 19 clones changed, versus more than 1 between replicates. Approximately two-week clone count variance significantly increased as total template count grew.

The sequence derives from a person aged 18-70 years in good health. Sequencing was performed on blood. The chain is built from TRBV27 and TRBJ1-5; D may be TRBD1 (5 bases). The CDR3 is CACGVVGGNQPQHF. The CDR3 DNA reads TGTGCCTGCGGGGTTGTAGGGGGCAATCAGCCCCAGCATTTT.